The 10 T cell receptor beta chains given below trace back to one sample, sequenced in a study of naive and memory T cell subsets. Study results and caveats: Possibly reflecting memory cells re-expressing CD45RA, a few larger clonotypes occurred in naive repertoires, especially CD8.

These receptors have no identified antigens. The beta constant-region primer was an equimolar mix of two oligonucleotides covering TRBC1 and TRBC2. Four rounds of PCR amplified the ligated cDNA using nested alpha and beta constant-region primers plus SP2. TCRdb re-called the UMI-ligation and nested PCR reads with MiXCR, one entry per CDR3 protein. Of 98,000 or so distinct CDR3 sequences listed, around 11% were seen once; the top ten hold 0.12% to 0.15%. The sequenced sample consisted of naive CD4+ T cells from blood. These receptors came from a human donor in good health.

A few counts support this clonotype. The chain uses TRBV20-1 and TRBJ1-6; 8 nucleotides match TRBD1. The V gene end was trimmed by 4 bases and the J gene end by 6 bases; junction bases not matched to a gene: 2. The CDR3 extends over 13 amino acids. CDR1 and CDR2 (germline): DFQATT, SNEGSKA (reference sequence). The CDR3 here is CSAKGQVNSPLHF. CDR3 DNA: TGCAGTGCTAAGGGACAGGTTAATTCACCCCTCCACTTT.

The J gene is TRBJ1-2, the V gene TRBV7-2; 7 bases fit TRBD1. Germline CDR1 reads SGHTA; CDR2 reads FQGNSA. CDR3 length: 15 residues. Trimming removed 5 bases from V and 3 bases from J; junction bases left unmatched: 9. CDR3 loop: CASSPRQGQYYGYTF. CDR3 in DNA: TGTGCCAGCAGCCCCCGACAGGGACAATACTATGGCTACACCTTC.

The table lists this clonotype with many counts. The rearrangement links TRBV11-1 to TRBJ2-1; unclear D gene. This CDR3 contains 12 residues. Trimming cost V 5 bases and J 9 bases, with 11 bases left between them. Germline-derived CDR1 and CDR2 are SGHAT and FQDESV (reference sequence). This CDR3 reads CASSNRAGEQFF. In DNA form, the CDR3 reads TGTGCCAGCAGCAATCGGGCCGGTGAGCAGTTCTTC.

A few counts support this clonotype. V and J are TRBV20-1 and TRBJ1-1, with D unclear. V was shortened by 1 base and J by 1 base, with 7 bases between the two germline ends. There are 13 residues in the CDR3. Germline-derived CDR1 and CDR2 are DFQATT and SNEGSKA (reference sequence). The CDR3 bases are TGCAGTGCTAGAGTTGGTGCGAACACTGAAGCTTTCTTT. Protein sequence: CSARVGANTEAFF.

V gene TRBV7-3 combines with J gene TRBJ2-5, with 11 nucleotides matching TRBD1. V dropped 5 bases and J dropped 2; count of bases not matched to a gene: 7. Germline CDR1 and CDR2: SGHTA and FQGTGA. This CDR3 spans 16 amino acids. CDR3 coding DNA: TGTGCCAGCAGCAAATATGGGACAGGGGGGCAAGAGACCCAGTACTTC. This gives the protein CASSKYGTGGQETQYF. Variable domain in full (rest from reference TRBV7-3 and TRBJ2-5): GAGVSQTPSNKVTEKGKYVELRCDPISGHTALYWYRQSLGQGPEFLIYFQGTGAADDSGLPNDRFFAVRPEGSVSTLKIQRTERGDSAVYLCASSKYGTGGQETQYFGPGTRLLVL.

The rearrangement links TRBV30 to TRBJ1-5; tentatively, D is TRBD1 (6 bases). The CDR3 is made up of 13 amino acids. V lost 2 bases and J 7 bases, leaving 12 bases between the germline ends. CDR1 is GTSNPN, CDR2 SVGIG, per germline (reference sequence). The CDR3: CAWSLGARQPQHF. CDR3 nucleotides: TGTGCCTGGAGTCTGGGGGCACGGCAGCCCCAGCATTTT.

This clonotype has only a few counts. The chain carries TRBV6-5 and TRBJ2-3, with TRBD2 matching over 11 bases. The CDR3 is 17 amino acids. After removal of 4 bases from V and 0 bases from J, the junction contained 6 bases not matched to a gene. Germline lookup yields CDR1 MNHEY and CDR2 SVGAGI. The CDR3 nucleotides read TGTGCCAGCAGTTCTAGCGGGAGGCCAGGGAGCACAGATACGCAGTATTTT. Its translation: CASSSSGRPGSTDTQYF.

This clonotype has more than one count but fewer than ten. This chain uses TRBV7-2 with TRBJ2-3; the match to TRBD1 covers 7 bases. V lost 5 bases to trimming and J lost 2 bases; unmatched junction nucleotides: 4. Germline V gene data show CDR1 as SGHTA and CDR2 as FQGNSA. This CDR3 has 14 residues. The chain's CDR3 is CASSPDRPTDTQYF. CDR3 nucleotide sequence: TGTGCCAGCAGCCCGGACAGGCCCACAGATACGCAGTATTTT.

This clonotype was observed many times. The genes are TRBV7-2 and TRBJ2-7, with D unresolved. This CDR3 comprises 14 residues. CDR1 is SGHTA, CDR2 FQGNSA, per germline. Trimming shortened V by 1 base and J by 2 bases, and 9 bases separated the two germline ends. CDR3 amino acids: CASSLGRSTYEQYF. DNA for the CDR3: TGTGCCAGCAGCTTAGGACGGAGTACCTACGAGCAGTACTTC.

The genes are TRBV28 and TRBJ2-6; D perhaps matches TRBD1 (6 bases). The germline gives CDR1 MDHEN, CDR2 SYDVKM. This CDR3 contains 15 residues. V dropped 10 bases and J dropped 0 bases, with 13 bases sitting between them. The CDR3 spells CATSTGFSGANVLTF. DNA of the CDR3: TGTGCCACCTCGACAGGATTCTCTGGGGCCAACGTCCTGACTTTC.